Below, one T cell receptor beta chain is given with its context. A junction boundary mismatches the germline segment, possibly from a read error. The data stem from a study of blood T cell repertoires in COVID-19. Across the study: Sites in the United States, Italy and Spain provided acute and convalescent COVID-19 samples.

TCRdb keeps only in-frame clones here, not all; method: immunoSEQ multiplex PCR. The sample holds roughly 170,000 clones, roughly 86% seen once. The CDR3 extends over 13 amino acids. Germline V CDR1 and CDR2: MNHNY, SVGAGI (reference sequence). The origin of this receptor is a man aged 40-49 years who had recovered from COVID-19. The chain carries TRBV6-6 and TRBJ2-5; tentatively, D is TRBD1 (5 bases). Specimen: peripheral blood. The CDR3 spells CAGSYDSQETQYF. The CDR3 DNA sequence: TGTGCCGGCAGTTACGACAGTCAAGAGACCCAGTACTTC.